This TCR beta chain is drawn from a study of T-cell memory formation after mild COVID-19. As for the study in general: Clusters of TCRs were largely donor specific.

TCRdb redid the calling of the 5' RACE reads with MiXCR, one entry per CDR3 protein. The data show roughly 400,000 distinct CDR3 sequences, 20% to 25% seen once. Details on this clonotype: The antigen is undetermined.

The V end lost 0 bases, the J end lost 4 bases, and 16 bases lay between the germline ends. Germline values: CDR1 MGHRA, CDR2 YSYEKL. The CDR3 has 16 residues. Whole-study results and caveats: Contracting CD4+ clones sat mainly in CM and EM; CD8+ in EMRA.

Sequencing was carried out using PBMCs or a T cell subset sorted from them (not recorded which). The clonotype originates from an adult woman who had mild COVID-19 (a few samples of this study predate the infection). Cell type and time point are not known. The chain links TRBV4-1 to TRBJ2-7, with D maybe TRBD1 (5 bases). The CDR3 sequence: CASSQDEGALGYEQYF. In nucleotides, the CDR3 is TGCGCCAGCAGCCAAGACGAAGGGGCCTTGGGGTACGAGCAGTACTTC.